Sequencing of this T cell receptor (beta chain) was carried out in a study of blood T cell repertoires in COVID-19. Study-wide background: Specimens from acute and convalescent COVID-19 originated in the United States, Italy and Spain.

In the source study's methods: Reference gene primer amplification gave nucleated cell count estimates. Libraries were prepared by immunoSEQ multiplex PCR; TCRdb keeps only in-frame clonotypes and omits some of them. V, J and clone size were drawn from that table, and D and trimming were deduced from the DNA. The repertoire holds around 200,000 clones, with just under 90% as singletons. Looked up from germline, CDR1 is MNHEY and CDR2 is SMNVEV (reference sequence). V was pared by 3 bases and J by 9 bases, with 11 bases between. This CDR3 region has 12 residues. The genes are TRBV27 and TRBJ1-1; the D is unclear. The source of this sequence is a man in his sixties who had recovered from COVID-19. The sample consisted of peripheral blood. The CDR3 coding sequence is TGTGCCAGCAGTTTCATTGGCAGTCAAGCTTTCTTT. Amino acid sequence: CASSFIGSQAFF.